These 17 T cell receptor beta chains were all obtained from the same sample, sequenced in a study of T cells in Graves' hyperthyroidism and ophthalmopathy. Amplification yielded TCR beta CDR3 regions, with RNA transcripts as the source. HTBI primers drove first-round RT-PCR of the TCR CDR3. One entry per CDR3 protein results from TCRdb running MiXCR on the multiplex PCR reads. Among approximately 610,000 distinct CDR3 sequences listed, roughly 14% were seen once. Sequencing was carried out using blood. The origin of the receptors is a woman between 40 and 55 years old with Graves' ophthalmopathy.

At least ten counts were recorded for this clonotype. V gene TRBV18 combines with J gene TRBJ1-2; TRBD1 matches 7 bases. The J segment lost 4 bases and the V segment lost 3 bases, leaving 11 bases of the junction unmatched. Germline-derived CDR1 and CDR2 are KGHSH and LQKENI. There are 16 residues in the CDR3. The CDR3 loop is CASSPTRDSVAYGYTF. Written as DNA, the CDR3 is TGTGCCAGCTCACCTACTCGGGACAGCGTAGCCTATGGCTACACCTTC.

The genes are TRBV13 and TRBJ2-7; 10 nucleotides match TRBD2. The CDR3 spans 17 residues. Germline V gives CDR1 PRHDT, CDR2 FYEKMQ (reference sequence). Germline trimming cut 5 bases from V and 1 base from J; bases unmatched to any gene: 11. CDR3 nucleotide sequence: TGTGCCAGCAGCCGGACCCAGGGACTAGCGCGTTCCTACGAGCAGTACTTC. Translation gives CASSRTQGLARSYEQYF.

This clonotype has only a few counts. This sequence joins TRBV30 and TRBJ2-7; 11 bases are a match to TRBD2. V was clipped by 6 bases and J by 5 bases; unmatched bases: 9. The CDR3 has 14 residues. CDR1 and CDR2 (germline): GTSNPN, SVGIG (reference sequence). CDR3 loop: CACNSGREQDEQYF. CDR3 nucleotide sequence: TGTGCCTGTAATAGCGGGAGGGAGCAGGACGAGCAGTACTTC.

Ten or more counts support this clonotype. CDR3 amino acids: CASSTWTGFDQPQHF. CDR3 nucleotides: TGTGCCAGTAGTACCTGGACAGGGTTCGATCAGCCCCAGCATTTT. V and J are TRBV19 and TRBJ1-5; the match to TRBD1 covers 8 bases. Losses at the gene ends were 4 bases for V and 5 bases for J; bases not matched to a gene: 7. The CDR3 runs 15 residues. Per the germline V gene, CDR1 is LNHDA and CDR2 is SQIVND (reference sequence).

There are many counts of this clonotype. V gene TRBV2 combines with J gene TRBJ1-1; tentative D call: TRBD1 (6 bases). Germline values: CDR1 SNHLY, CDR2 FYNNEI. Trimming stripped 2 bases from V and 8 bases from J, with 12 bases between. This CDR3 is 13 amino acids long. The CDR3, as DNA: TGTGCCAGCAGTGAACGGCTAACAGGGGAAGCTTTCTTT. As protein: CASSERLTGEAFF.

This clonotype was recorded at least ten times. The chain combines TRBV20-1 with TRBJ2-1, with 8 positions matching TRBD2. The V gene end was trimmed by 6 bases and the J gene end by 3 bases; junction bases not matched to a gene: 4. Germline V gene data show CDR1 as DFQATT and CDR2 as SNEGSKA (reference sequence). This CDR3 is built from 13 residues. Here the CDR3 reads CSAQLADYNEQFF. As DNA, the CDR3 is TGCAGTGCGCAACTAGCGGACTACAATGAGCAGTTCTTC.

The sample holds a few counts of this clonotype. Germline and junction disagree at one end, which may indicate a read error. This chain uses TRBV20-1 with TRBJ1-1, with D maybe TRBD1 (5 bases). Germline loops: CDR1 DFQATT, CDR2 SNEGSKA (reference sequence). The CDR3 is made up of 16 amino acids. The CDR3 loop is CNARGRAGRRETEAFF. CDR3 bases: TGCAATGCTAGAGGCAGGGCAGGGAGAAGAGAGACTGAAGCTTTCTTT.

This clonotype was observed many times. The chain combines TRBV24-1 with TRBJ2-5; possible D gene TRBD2, 6 bases. The germline V and J ends were trimmed by 2 bases and 2 bases, with 8 bases remaining between them. The CDR3 has 14 residues. The germline CDR1 and CDR2 sequences are KGHDR and SFDVKD. The CDR3 sequence is CATSDSGRQETQYF. In DNA form, the CDR3 reads TGTGCCACCAGTGATTCCGGGAGACAAGAGACCCAGTACTTC.

There are many counts of this clonotype. V gene TRBV12-3 or TRBV12-4 combines with J gene TRBJ2-7; 9 positions match TRBD1. The CDR3 sequence is 14 residues long. V lost 6 bases and J lost 3; bases outside the gene matches: 6. The CDR3 DNA sequence: TGTGCCAGCAGCCGGACAGGGGAAGACTACGAGCAGTACTTC. Amino acids: CASSRTGEDYEQYF.

Comment on this clonotype: Being one base from a much bigger clone, this may be a read error. Because it lacks the conserved phenylalanine or tryptophan at the end, this CDR3 is likely a read error. The chain uses TRBV20-1 and TRBJ1-1, with unresolved D. This CDR3 region has 13 residues. Germline V CDR1 and CDR2: DFQATT, SNEGSKA (reference sequence). Between the trimmed V and J ends, which lost 0 bases and 7 bases, there was a span of 12 bases. The CDR3 protein is CSARDHTAVEAFS. The CDR3 DNA follows: TGCAGTGCTAGAGATCACACGGCGGTTGAAGCTTTCTCT.

The chain recombines TRBV7-9 with TRBJ1-2, with 11 bases lining up with TRBD1. The length of the CDR3 is 15 residues. The germline CDR1 and CDR2 sequences are SEHNR and FQNEAQ (reference sequence). Trimming took 5 bases from V and 7 from J; bases not matched to a gene: 9. The CDR3 is CASSPSLDRGRGYTF. CDR3 nucleotide sequence: TGTGCCAGCAGCCCGAGTCTGGACAGGGGGCGTGGCTACACCTTC.

As regards this clonotype: A clone one base away is much larger, so this may be a read error. The chain joins TRBV19 to TRBJ1-1; tentatively, D is TRBD1 (5 bases). Trimming shortened V by 10 bases and J by 10 bases, and 19 bases separated the two germline ends. The germline V gene encodes CDR1 LNHDA and CDR2 SQIVND (reference sequence). This CDR3 is 12 amino acids long. The CDR3 here is CANTLGVSGAFF. The CDR3 DNA is TGTGCCAACACCTTGGGGGTTTCGGGAGCTTTCTTT.

This clonotype appeared many times. V usage is TRBV29-1 and J usage is TRBJ2-7, with 12 bases fitting TRBD2. Germline V lookup: CDR1 SQVTM, CDR2 ANQGSEA. V was clipped by 7 bases and J by 5 bases; unmatched bases: 9. This CDR3 has 14 amino acids. The CDR3 DNA is TGCAGCGCCGGACTAGCGGGATCAGTTGACGAGCAGTACTTC. This codes for CSAGLAGSVDEQYF.

This clonotype was found many times. The chain couples TRBV6-1 to TRBJ2-5, with 8 nucleotides matching TRBD2. In germline, CDR1 is MNHNS, CDR2 SASEGT. After removal of 6 bases from V and 4 bases from J, the junction contained 10 bases not matched to a gene. The CDR3 covers 15 residues. DNA of the CDR3: TGTGCCAGCAGCCCCGGGGGGAGCGGGAGAGAGACCCAGTACTTC. As protein: CASSPGGSGRETQYF.

V is TRBV28 and J is TRBJ1-1, with D perhaps TRBD1 (5 bases). This CDR3 is built from 15 residues. Trimming removed 2 bases at V and 3 bases at J, with 13 bases between. Germline V gene sequence: CDR1 MDHEN, CDR2 SYDVKM. CDR3 bases: TGTGCCAGCAGTTTAGCGTTCTGGGGGTACACTGAAGCTTTCTTT. This codes for CASSLAFWGYTEAFF.

This clonotype came up many times. Being one base from a much bigger clone, this may be a read error. This chain links TRBV12-3 or TRBV12-4 with TRBJ1-2; no clear D. The CDR3 sequence is 13 residues long. The CDR3 reads CVSSLKGYQGYTF. The DNA for the CDR3 is TGTGTCAGCAGTTTAAAGGGATATCAGGGCTACACCTTC.

This clonotype has ten or more counts. The chain links TRBV7-2 to TRBJ1-2, with 7 bases matching TRBD1. V shed 6 bases, J shed 5 bases, and the junction held 15 bases outside the gene matches. The germline V gene encodes CDR1 SGHTA and CDR2 FQGNSA. The CDR3 extends over 16 amino acids. The chain's CDR3 is CASSLTGAGGLYGYTF. The CDR3 coding sequence is TGTGCCAGCAGTCTAACGGGGGCAGGGGGACTTTATGGCTACACCTTC.